A selection of T cell receptor beta chains follows, all from one sample in a study of graft-versus-host responses after intestinal transplantation. These receptors have no identified antigens. Here immunoSEQ multiplex PCR was the method, and the copy in TCRdb shows in-frame clones only, minus some. Counted here are about 94,000 clones, 75% to 95% occurring once; the ten biggest clones make up over 0.4%. Sequencing was performed on unstimulated CD8+ T cells sorted from spleen or lymph node cells, taken before intestinal transplant. These receptors all come from a human donor who received an intestinal transplant. Both conserved end residues are part of each CDR3. The order of the fields is J gene, D gene, clone size, V gene, CDR3 length, CDR3 DNA, CDR3 protein. The D gene is left open where the match is weak. Clone size is shown for a subset of rows, as once, few, many or a class of expanded clone.

J gene: TRBJ2-3
D gene: TRBD2
clone size: -
V gene: TRBV4-3
CDR3 length: 16
CDR3 DNA: TGCGCCAGCAGCATACTAGCGGGGGGGCGTGGAGATACGCAGTATTTT
CDR3 protein: CASSILAGGRGDTQYF

J gene: TRBJ1-2
D gene: -
clone size: -
V gene: TRBV6-1
CDR3 length: 16
CDR3 DNA: TGTGCCAGCAGTGTAACTCAGGGGAGCCATAACTATGGCTACACCTTC
CDR3 protein: CASSVTQGSHNYGYTF

J gene: TRBJ2-3
D gene: TRBD2
clone size: -
V gene: TRBV7-6
CDR3 length: 16
CDR3 DNA: TGTGCCAGCAGCTTAGAATCGCGGGGGAACACAGATACGCAGTATTTT
CDR3 protein: CASSLESRGNTDTQYF

J gene: TRBJ2-5
D gene: TRBD2
clone size: -
V gene: TRBV6-5
CDR3 length: 15
CDR3 DNA: TGTGCCAGCAAGACTAGCGGGAGGGGTGGTGAGACCCAGTACTTC
CDR3 protein: CASKTSGRGGETQYF

J gene: TRBJ1-1
D gene: -
clone size: -
V gene: TRBV9
CDR3 length: 13
CDR3 DNA: TGTGCCAGCGCAGGGGCTTCCGACACTGAAGCTTTCTTT
CDR3 protein: CASAGASDTEAFF

J gene: TRBJ2-1
D gene: -
clone size: -
V gene: TRBV19
CDR3 length: 15
CDR3 DNA: TGTGCCAGTAGTATGGGCCTTCACGACTACAATGAGCAGTTCTTC
CDR3 protein: CASSMGLHDYNEQFF

J gene: TRBJ2-7
D gene: -
clone size: -
V gene: TRBV11-2
CDR3 length: 12
CDR3 DNA: TGTGCCAGCAGCGTCTACGAAAGCGAGCAGTACTTC
CDR3 protein: CASSVYESEQYF

J gene: TRBJ1-4
D gene: TRBD1
clone size: -
V gene: TRBV11-2
CDR3 length: 14
CDR3 DNA: TGTGCCAGCAGCTTGGGGACAGGGGACGAAAAACTGTTTTTT
CDR3 protein: CASSLGTGDEKLFF

J gene: TRBJ2-1
D gene: TRBD2
clone size: -
V gene: TRBV7-9
CDR3 length: 16
CDR3 DNA: TGTGCCAGCAGCCAGGTCCGTCGGGACTACTACAATGAGCAGTTCTTC
CDR3 protein: CASSQVRRDYYNEQFF

J gene: TRBJ2-2
D gene: -
clone size: -
V gene: TRBV6-5
CDR3 length: 13
CDR3 DNA: TGTGCCAGCAGTTACTGGGGACACGGGGAGCTGTTTTTT
CDR3 protein: CASSYWGHGELFF

J gene: TRBJ2-7
D gene: -
clone size: -
V gene: TRBV4-1
CDR3 length: 13
CDR3 DNA: TGCGCCAGCAGCCAAGACCAGCGTGCCGAGCAGTACTTC
CDR3 protein: CASSQDQRAEQYF

J gene: TRBJ1-4
D gene: -
clone size: -
V gene: TRBV19
CDR3 length: 17
CDR3 DNA: TGTGCCAGTAGTGCCGGGACACGACCCGGAGCTAATGAAAAACTGTTTTTT
CDR3 protein: CASSAGTRPGANEKLFF

J gene: TRBJ2-7
D gene: TRBD1
clone size: -
V gene: TRBV9
CDR3 length: 15
CDR3 DNA: TGTGCCAGCAGCGTAACAGGGGGCTTTGCTAACGAGCAGTACTTC
CDR3 protein: CASSVTGGFANEQYF

J gene: TRBJ2-3
D gene: -
clone size: -
V gene: TRBV6-5
CDR3 length: 13
CDR3 DNA: TGTGCCAGCGCCTACCGGGGCACAGATACGCAGTATTTT
CDR3 protein: CASAYRGTDTQYF

J gene: TRBJ2-5
D gene: -
clone size: -
V gene: TRBV27
CDR3 length: 14
CDR3 DNA: TGTGCCAGCAGTTCCCAGGACTGGCCCCAGCAGCAGTACTTC
CDR3 protein: CASSSQDWPQQQYF

J gene: TRBJ2-6
D gene: -
clone size: -
V gene: TRBV7-2
CDR3 length: 19
CDR3 DNA: TGTGCCAGCAGCTTCTCTGCAGGGTTGGTTGTCTCTGGGGCCAACGTCCTGACTTTC
CDR3 protein: CASSFSAGLVVSGANVLTF

J gene: TRBJ1-5
D gene: TRBD1
clone size: -
V gene: TRBV4-1
CDR3 length: 15
CDR3 DNA: TGCGCCAGCAGCCAAGAACCACAGGGGTATCAGCCCCAGCATTTT
CDR3 protein: CASSQEPQGYQPQHF

J gene: TRBJ2-3
D gene: TRBD2
clone size: -
V gene: TRBV9
CDR3 length: 14
CDR3 DNA: TGTGCCAGCAGCGTAGGACTAGCGGCAGATACGCAGTATTTT
CDR3 protein: CASSVGLAADTQYF

J gene: TRBJ1-2
D gene: TRBD1
clone size: -
V gene: TRBV6-1
CDR3 length: 13
CDR3 DNA: TGTGCCAGTACACAGGGGTTGGCCTATGGCTACACCTTC
CDR3 protein: CASTQGLAYGYTF

J gene: TRBJ2-5
D gene: -
clone size: few
V gene: TRBV4-3
CDR3 length: 14
CDR3 DNA: TGCGCCAGCAGCCCGTCGGTAGTCGGAGAGACCCAGTACTTC
CDR3 protein: CASSPSVVGETQYF

J gene: TRBJ1-1
D gene: -
clone size: -
V gene: TRBV6-5
CDR3 length: 12
CDR3 DNA: TGTGCCAGCAGTTACCCGGGGAAGGAAGCTTTCTTT
CDR3 protein: CASSYPGKEAFF

J gene: TRBJ2-2
D gene: TRBD2
clone size: -
V gene: TRBV19
CDR3 length: 16
CDR3 DNA: TGTGCCAGTAGTAGGACTAGCGGGGGGTTCACCGGGGAGCTGTTTTTT
CDR3 protein: CASSRTSGGFTGELFF

J gene: TRBJ2-7
D gene: -
clone size: -
V gene: TRBV4-1
CDR3 length: 14
CDR3 DNA: TGCGCCAGCAGCCCCCACCGGGGGAACTACGAGCAGTACTTC
CDR3 protein: CASSPHRGNYEQYF

J gene: TRBJ1-3
D gene: TRBD1
clone size: -
V gene: TRBV4-1
CDR3 length: 16
CDR3 DNA: TGCGCCAGCAGCCCTGATGGGACAGGCTCTGGAAACACCATATATTTT
CDR3 protein: CASSPDGTGSGNTIYF

J gene: TRBJ2-7
D gene: -
clone size: -
V gene: TRBV13
CDR3 length: 13
CDR3 DNA: TGTGCCAGCAGCTTGAGGGGACTCTACGAGCAGTACTTC
CDR3 protein: CASSLRGLYEQYF

J gene: TRBJ2-7
D gene: TRBD2
clone size: -
V gene: TRBV9
CDR3 length: 14
CDR3 DNA: TGTGCCAGCAGCTTAGCTGGACTAGCAGACGAGCAGTACTTC
CDR3 protein: CASSLAGLADEQYF

J gene: TRBJ1-5
D gene: -
clone size: once
V gene: TRBV6-1
CDR3 length: 14
CDR3 DNA: TGTGCCAGCAGTGAAGGACAGCCCGATCAGCCCCAGCATTTT
CDR3 protein: CASSEGQPDQPQHF

J gene: TRBJ2-7
D gene: TRBD2
clone size: -
V gene: TRBV2
CDR3 length: 14
CDR3 DNA: TGTGCCAGCAGTGCAGCGGGGGGAACCTACGAGCAGTACTTC
CDR3 protein: CASSAAGGTYEQYF

J gene: TRBJ1-6
D gene: TRBD1
clone size: -
V gene: TRBV6-5
CDR3 length: 13
CDR3 DNA: TGTGCCAGCGCCGGACAGGTTAATTCACCCCTCCACTTT
CDR3 protein: CASAGQVNSPLHF

J gene: TRBJ2-7
D gene: -
clone size: -
V gene: TRBV19
CDR3 length: 13
CDR3 DNA: TGTGCCAGTAGACCAAGGGGAAGCTACGAGCAGTACTTC
CDR3 protein: CASRPRGSYEQYF

J gene: TRBJ2-6
D gene: -
clone size: -
V gene: TRBV7-6
CDR3 length: 18
CDR3 DNA: TGTGCCAGCAGCTTAGCGCTCCAGGGTGTCTCTGGGGCCAACGTCCTGACTTTC
CDR3 protein: CASSLALQGVSGANVLTF

J gene: TRBJ1-1
D gene: -
clone size: -
V gene: TRBV11-2
CDR3 length: 11
CDR3 DNA: TGTGCCAGCAGCTTACAGGTGGAAGCTTTCTTT
CDR3 protein: CASSLQVEAFF

J gene: TRBJ2-5
D gene: -
clone size: -
V gene: TRBV6-5
CDR3 length: 13
CDR3 DNA: TGTGCCAGCAGTTACGGGGGGACCCGGGAGCAGTACTTC
CDR3 protein: CASSYGGTREQYF

J gene: TRBJ2-7
D gene: TRBD1
clone size: -
V gene: TRBV5-1
CDR3 length: 15
CDR3 DNA: TGCGCCAGCAGCTTAGGGGCAGGGGGTGACTACGAGCAGTACTTC
CDR3 protein: CASSLGAGGDYEQYF

J gene: TRBJ1-5
D gene: -
clone size: -
V gene: TRBV14
CDR3 length: 14
CDR3 DNA: TGTGCCAGCAGCCCTCTAATGGGCAATCAGCCCCAGCATTTT
CDR3 protein: CASSPLMGNQPQHF

J gene: TRBJ2-1
D gene: TRBD1
clone size: -
V gene: TRBV5-6
CDR3 length: 15
CDR3 DNA: TGTGCCAGCAGCTTAGGGACAGGGCTAAACAATGAGCAGTTCTTC
CDR3 protein: CASSLGTGLNNEQFF

J gene: TRBJ2-7
D gene: TRBD2
clone size: -
V gene: TRBV25-1
CDR3 length: 16
CDR3 DNA: TGTGCCAGCAGTGCGTCTAGCGGGAGTGGGGCCTACGAGCAGTACTTC
CDR3 protein: CASSASSGSGAYEQYF

J gene: TRBJ2-6
D gene: -
clone size: -
V gene: TRBV6-5
CDR3 length: 15
CDR3 DNA: TGTGCCAGCAGTTACCCCGAGCCCGGGGCCAACGTCCTGACTTTC
CDR3 protein: CASSYPEPGANVLTF

J gene: TRBJ2-1
D gene: TRBD2
clone size: -
V gene: TRBV7-8
CDR3 length: 17
CDR3 DNA: TGTGCCAGCAGCCCCAGGGGCCTAGCGGGACCATACAATGAGCAGTTCTTC
CDR3 protein: CASSPRGLAGPYNEQFF

J gene: TRBJ2-5
D gene: -
clone size: -
V gene: TRBV4-3
CDR3 length: 13
CDR3 DNA: TGCGCCAGCAGCCAAACTAGCCAAGAGACCCAGTACTTC
CDR3 protein: CASSQTSQETQYF

J gene: TRBJ1-2
D gene: TRBD1
clone size: -
V gene: TRBV9
CDR3 length: 16
CDR3 DNA: TGTGCCAGCAGCGTAGCCTACGGGACAGGGGCGGAGGGCTACACCTTC
CDR3 protein: CASSVAYGTGAEGYTF

J gene: TRBJ2-4
D gene: -
clone size: -
V gene: TRBV6-5
CDR3 length: 16
CDR3 DNA: TGTGCCAGCAGTTACTCGAGGGTTATAGCCAAAAACATTCAGTACTTC
CDR3 protein: CASSYSRVIAKNIQYF

J gene: TRBJ2-3
D gene: TRBD2
clone size: -
V gene: TRBV4-2
CDR3 length: 18
CDR3 DNA: TGTGCCAGCAGCCAAGATTGGGAACTAGCGGCTAGCACAGATACGCAGTATTTT
CDR3 protein: CASSQDWELAASTDTQYF